This TCR beta chain is from a study of vaccination and CD4 T cells after COVID-19 (dated by TCRdb to the early 2020s). Background for the entire study: The convalescent cohort included six males and four females, with two Hispanic individuals, seven Caucasians, two Asians and one multiracial person. Control cultures received a CEFX viral epitope pool as the positive control, an HIV-1 Nef peptide pool as the negative control, or no peptide. Participants received two doses of either the Pfizer-BioNTech BNT162b2 vaccine (n=8) or the Moderna mRNA-1273 vaccine (n=2). For stimulating the cultures, overlapping spike peptide pools were used, derived from SARS-CoV-2 as well as from the common cold coronaviruses HCoV-NL63, HCoV-OC43 and HCoV-229E. Post-COVID blood samples were collected from convalescent patients a median of approximately 93 days after diagnosis, with a range of roughly 30 to 161 days. Post-vaccine blood samples were taken a median of 72 days after the second vaccine dose, with a range of roughly 14 to 241 days. In under 13 COVID-19 convalescent patients and a few infection-naive healthy vaccine recipients, researchers compared the spike-specific CD4+ TCR repertoire from before mRNA vaccination with the repertoire from after. Memory CD4+ T cell crossreactivity between SARS-CoV-2 and common cold coronavirus spike proteins was assessed at the TCR clonotype level in an earlier paper using these donors. Summary of the overall study and its limitations: Only a relatively small number of convalescent patients were included in the study, and early timepoints following natural infection were not analyzed. Nearly all vaccine-specific clones in convalescent patients (304 of 307) were mono-reactive for SARS-CoV-2 spike rather than cross-reactive with common cold coronaviruses. An increase in the median number of SARS-CoV-2-reactive clonotypes from 20 to 25 after infection to 38 after vaccination was observed, but the change was not found to be significant. In convalescent patients, a median around 86% of post-vaccine SARS-CoV-2-reactive clones were detected only after vaccination, suggesting vaccine-specific priming.

In the case of this clonotype: Its antigen has not been determined. No base quality values were provided; no much bigger clone lies one nucleotide off.

This specimen's treatment or condition label, interpreted: approximately 10-day PBMC culture with coronavirus spike peptide pools or control peptides (ViraFEST assay). CD4+ T cells from unexposed donors were collected before the COVID-19 pandemic (2011-2018). The ViraFEST assay, used in the study, expanded antigen-specific T cells with peptide pools and then identified the expanded clonotypes through TCR sequencing. PBMCs were cultured at around 2.2 million per well in IMDM supplemented with approximately 5% human AB serum and 10 IU/ml IL-2, with approximately 10 ug/ml peptide pools added. Half of the culture medium was replaced with fresh IL-2-containing medium on days 3 and 7. CD4+ T cells were isolated after around ten days of culture through negative selection using the EasySep CD4+ T cell isolation kit. Unexposed donor CD4+ T cells were tested for reactivity to SARS-CoV-2 S and N and four common cold coronavirus spike pools, as cell number allowed. Ficoll-Paque Plus gradient centrifugation was used to isolate PBMCs from whole blood, and the isolated PBMCs were then either used fresh or cryopreserved at -140C. In general, triplicate wells were set up for every culture condition. The leukapheresis product for the unexposed donors was obtained through commercial purchase.

The method was PCR. At the Johns Hopkins FTIC core, DNA from the cultured CD4+ T cells underwent TCR sequencing with the Oncomine TCR Beta short-read assay. The QIAamp micro DNA kit was used to extract genomic DNA from the cultured CD4+ T cells. Oncomine TCR Beta libraries from cultured CD4+ T cells were pooled using unique dual indexes and sequenced on an Illumina iSeq 100. Per the authors' processing: Non-productive sequences were removed, and CDR3s that did not start with C, did not end with F or W, or were shorter than 7 amino acids were discarded. The MANAFEST web application was used to identify antigen-specific clonotypes by comparing peptide-stimulated wells against reference wells and other culture wells. An FDR below 0.05, an odds ratio above 5, and a productive frequency above 0.1% in at least two of three replicate wells were required for clones to be considered positive. A clonotype was classed as cross-reactive if the clonotype showed significant expansion both in SARS-CoV-2 spike wells and in at least one common cold coronavirus spike condition. CDR3 homology was assessed with Levenshtein distances (stringdist) and unrooted phylogenetic trees (ape) in R version 3.6.1. TCRdb reworked the public reads: Q25 trimming with fastp, MiXCR clone assembly, productive beta chains retained. Entries that share a CDR3 protein sequence are merged under the most common genes and DNA. The V and J calls and clone size are TCRdb's, not the authors'. This sample gives about 9,000 distinct CDR3 sequences in total; roughly 31% of them show up just once. Jointly, the top ten make up around 10% of the sample.

From the germline V gene, CDR1 is MDHEN and CDR2 is SYDVKM. There are 12 amino acids in the CDR3, from cysteine to phenylalanine inclusive. The entry retains the CDR3 DNA only, 36 bases that are in frame from base 1. The germline ends are 7 bases apart after V is trimmed by 3 bases and J by 4 bases. The rearrangement combines TRBV28 with TRBJ2-7; the D gene lacks a confident call. The receptor's source is a human donor in good health. The sequenced sample was CD4+ T cells from blood, cultured in vitro. The CDR3 protein sequence reads: CASSLNMYEQYF. The nucleotide sequence reads TGTGCCAGCAGTTTGAATATGTACGAGCAGTACTTC. The full variable domain, completed from the reference TRBV28 and TRBJ2-7 proteins outside the CDR3, reads DVKVTQSSRYLVKRTGEKVFLECVQDMDHENMFWYRQDPGLGLRLIYFSYDVKMKEKGDIPEGYSVSREKKERFSLILESASTNQTSMYLCASSLNMYEQYFGPGTRLTVT.